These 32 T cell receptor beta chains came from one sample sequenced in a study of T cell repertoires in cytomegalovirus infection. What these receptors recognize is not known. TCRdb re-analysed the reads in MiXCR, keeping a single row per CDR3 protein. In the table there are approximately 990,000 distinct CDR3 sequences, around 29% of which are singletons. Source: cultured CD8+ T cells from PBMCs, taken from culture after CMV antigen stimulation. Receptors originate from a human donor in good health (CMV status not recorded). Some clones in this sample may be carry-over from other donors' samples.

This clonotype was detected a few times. The CDR3: CASSYQQGAGELFF. Written as DNA, the CDR3 is TGTGCCAGCAGTTATCAACAGGGGGCCGGGGAGCTGTTTTTT. The gene calls are TRBV6-5 and TRBJ2-2, with 8 positions matching TRBD1. With V trimmed by 3 bases and J by 6 bases, 3 bases remained unmatched. Germline loops: CDR1 MNHEY, CDR2 SVGAGI. This CDR3 has 14 residues.

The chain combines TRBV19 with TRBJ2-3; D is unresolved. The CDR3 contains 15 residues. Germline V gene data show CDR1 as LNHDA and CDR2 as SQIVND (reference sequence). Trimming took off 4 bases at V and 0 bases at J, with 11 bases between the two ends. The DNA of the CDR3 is TGTGCCAGTAGTAACCTTTTCTCAAGCACAGATACGCAGTATTTT. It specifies CASSNLFSSTDTQYF. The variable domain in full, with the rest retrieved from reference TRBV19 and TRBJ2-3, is DGGITQSPKYLFRKEGQNVTLSCEQNLNHDAMYWYRQDPGQGLRLIYYSQIVNDFQKGDIAEGYSVSREKKESFPLTVTSAQKNPTAFYLCASSNLFSSTDTQYFGPGTRLTVL.

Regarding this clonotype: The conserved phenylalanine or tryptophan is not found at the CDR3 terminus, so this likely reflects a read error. This chain's CDR3 is CASSYGASGLGTEAFS. As DNA, the CDR3 is TGTGCCAGCAGTTACGGGGCCTCGGGGCTAGGGACTGAAGCTTTCTCT. The chain combines TRBV6-5 with TRBJ1-1; maybe TRBD1 (5 bases). This CDR3 has 16 amino acids. Germline V lookup: CDR1 MNHEY, CDR2 SVGAGI. V lost 2 bases and J 5 bases, leaving 18 bases between the germline ends.

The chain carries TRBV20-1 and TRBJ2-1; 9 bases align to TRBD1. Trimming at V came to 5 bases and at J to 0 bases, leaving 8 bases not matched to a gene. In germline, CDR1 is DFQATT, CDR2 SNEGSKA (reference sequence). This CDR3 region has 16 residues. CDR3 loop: CSAARDRESSYNEQFF. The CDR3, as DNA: TGCAGTGCTGCCCGGGACAGGGAGAGCTCCTACAATGAGCAGTTCTTC.

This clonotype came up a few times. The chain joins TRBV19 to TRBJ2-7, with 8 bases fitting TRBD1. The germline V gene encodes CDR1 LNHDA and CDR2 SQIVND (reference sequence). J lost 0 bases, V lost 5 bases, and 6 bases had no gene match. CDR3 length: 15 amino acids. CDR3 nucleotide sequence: TGTGCCAGTAGTCCAGGGACAGGTAGCTCCTACGAGCAGTACGTC. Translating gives CASSPGTGSSYEQYV.

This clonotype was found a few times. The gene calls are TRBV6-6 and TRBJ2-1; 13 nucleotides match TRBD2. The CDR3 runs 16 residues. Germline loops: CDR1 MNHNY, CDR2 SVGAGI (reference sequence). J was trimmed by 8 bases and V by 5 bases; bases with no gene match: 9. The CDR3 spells CASSAAGLAGFHEQFF. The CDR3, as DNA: TGTGCCAGCAGTGCGGCGGGACTAGCGGGGTTCCATGAGCAGTTCTTC.

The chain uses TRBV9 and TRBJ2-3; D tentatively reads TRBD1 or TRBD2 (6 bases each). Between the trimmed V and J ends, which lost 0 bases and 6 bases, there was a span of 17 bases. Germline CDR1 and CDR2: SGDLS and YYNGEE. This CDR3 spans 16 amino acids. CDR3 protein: CASSVDGGHQTDTQYF. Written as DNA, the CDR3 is TGTGCCAGCAGCGTAGACGGGGGCCATCAAACGGATACGCAGTATTTT. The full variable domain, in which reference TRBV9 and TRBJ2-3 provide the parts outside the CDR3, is DSGVTQTPKHLITATGQRVTLRCSPRSGDLSVYWYQQSLDQGLQFLIQYYNGEERAKGNILERFSAQQFPDLHSELNLSSLELGDSALYFCASSVDGGHQTDTQYFGPGTRLTVL.

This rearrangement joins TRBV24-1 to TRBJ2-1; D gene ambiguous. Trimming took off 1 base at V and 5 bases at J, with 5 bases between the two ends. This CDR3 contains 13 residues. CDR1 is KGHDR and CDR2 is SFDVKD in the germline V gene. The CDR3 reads CATSDFEHNEQFF. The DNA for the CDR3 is TGTGCCACCAGTGATTTTGAGCACAATGAGCAGTTCTTC.

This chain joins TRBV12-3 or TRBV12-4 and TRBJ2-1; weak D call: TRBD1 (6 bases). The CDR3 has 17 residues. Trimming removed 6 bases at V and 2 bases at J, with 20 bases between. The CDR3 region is CASSLRAPGTTYNEQFF. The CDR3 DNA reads TGTGCCAGCAGCCTTCGCGCGCCCGGGACAACCTACAATGAGCAGTTCTTC.

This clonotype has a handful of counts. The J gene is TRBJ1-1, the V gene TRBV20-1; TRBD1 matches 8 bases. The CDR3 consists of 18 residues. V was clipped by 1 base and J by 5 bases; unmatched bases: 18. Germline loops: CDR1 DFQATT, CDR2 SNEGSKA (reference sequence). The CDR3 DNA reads TGCAGTGCTAGAGCCGCAGGGCGACAGACAGGGGCGGTGACTGAAGCTTTCTTT. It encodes CSARAAGRQTGAVTEAFF.

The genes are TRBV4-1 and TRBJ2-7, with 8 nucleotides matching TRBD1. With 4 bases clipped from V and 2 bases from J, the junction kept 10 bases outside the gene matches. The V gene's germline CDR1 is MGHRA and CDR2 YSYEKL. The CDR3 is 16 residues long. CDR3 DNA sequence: TGCGCCAGCAGCCCTCATCCGGGACAGGCAGCCTACGAGCAGTACTTC. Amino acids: CASSPHPGQAAYEQYF.

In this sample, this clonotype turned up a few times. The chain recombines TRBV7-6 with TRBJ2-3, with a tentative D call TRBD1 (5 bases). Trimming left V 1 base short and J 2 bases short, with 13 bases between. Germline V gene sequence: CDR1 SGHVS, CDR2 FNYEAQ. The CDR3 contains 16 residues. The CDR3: CASSLEDRKNTDTQYF. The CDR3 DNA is TGTGCCAGCAGCTTAGAAGACAGAAAAAACACAGATACGCAGTATTTT.

CDR3 bases: TGTGCTAGTGGTTTGTATAGCGGGGGTGGAGAGCAGTACTTC. It is translated as CASGLYSGGGEQYF. The V call is TRBV12-5, the J call TRBJ2-7, with 9 bases aligning to TRBD2. This CDR3 region has 14 residues. J gave up 7 bases and V 2 bases, and 6 bases lay outside the gene matches. The germline CDR1 and CDR2 sequences are LGHNT and FRNRAP.

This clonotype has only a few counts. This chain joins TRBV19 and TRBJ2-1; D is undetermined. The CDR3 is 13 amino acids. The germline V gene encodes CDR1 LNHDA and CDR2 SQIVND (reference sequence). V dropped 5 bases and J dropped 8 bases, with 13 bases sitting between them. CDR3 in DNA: TGTGCCAGTAGTGGCCACCACTTCTATGAGCAGTTCTTC. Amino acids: CASSGHHFYEQFF. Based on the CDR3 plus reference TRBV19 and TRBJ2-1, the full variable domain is DGGITQSPKYLFRKEGQNVTLSCEQNLNHDAMYWYRQDPGQGLRLIYYSQIVNDFQKGDIAEGYSVSREKKESFPLTVTSAQKNPTAFYLCASSGHHFYEQFFGPGTRLTVL.

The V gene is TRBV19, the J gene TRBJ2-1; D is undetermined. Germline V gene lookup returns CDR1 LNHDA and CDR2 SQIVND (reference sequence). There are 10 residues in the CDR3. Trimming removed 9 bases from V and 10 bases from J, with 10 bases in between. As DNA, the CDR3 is TGTGCCAGCGGGTCAGACGAGCAGTTCTTC. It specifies CASGSDEQFF.

The CDR3: CASSFMVDSTNEKLFF. DNA of the CDR3: TGTGCCAGCAGCTTCATGGTGGATTCAACTAATGAAAAACTGTTTTTT. The V call is TRBV7-9, the J call TRBJ1-4; D unclear. In germline, CDR1 is SEHNR, CDR2 FQNEAQ (reference sequence). The V and J ends lost 3 bases and 0 bases respectively, with 11 bases between them. The CDR3 extends over 16 amino acids.

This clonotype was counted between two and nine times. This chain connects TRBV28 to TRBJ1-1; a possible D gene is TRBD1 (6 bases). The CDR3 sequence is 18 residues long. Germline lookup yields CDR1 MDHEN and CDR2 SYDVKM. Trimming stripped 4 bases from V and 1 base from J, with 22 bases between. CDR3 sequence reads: CASSSLQAWGGANTEAFF. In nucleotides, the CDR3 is TGTGCCAGCAGTTCTCTACAGGCGTGGGGGGGCGCGAACACTGAAGCTTTCTTT.

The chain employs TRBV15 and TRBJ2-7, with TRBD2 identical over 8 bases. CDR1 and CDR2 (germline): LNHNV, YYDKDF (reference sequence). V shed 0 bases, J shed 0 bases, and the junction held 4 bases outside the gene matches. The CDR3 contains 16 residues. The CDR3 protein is CATSRDRLAGSYEQYF. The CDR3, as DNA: TGTGCCACCAGCAGAGATCGGCTAGCGGGCTCCTACGAGCAGTACTTC.

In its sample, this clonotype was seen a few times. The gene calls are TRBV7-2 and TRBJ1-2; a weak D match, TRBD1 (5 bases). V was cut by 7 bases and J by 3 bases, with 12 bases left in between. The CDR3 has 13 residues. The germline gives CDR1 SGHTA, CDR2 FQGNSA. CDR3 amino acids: CASTLGHHYGYTF. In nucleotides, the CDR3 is TGTGCCAGCACCCTTGGACATCACTATGGCTACACCTTC.

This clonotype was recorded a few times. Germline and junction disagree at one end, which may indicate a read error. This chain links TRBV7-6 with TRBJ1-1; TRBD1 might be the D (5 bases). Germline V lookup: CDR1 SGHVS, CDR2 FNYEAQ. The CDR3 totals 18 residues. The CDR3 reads CASSDLTVFYPMNTEAFF. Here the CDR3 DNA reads TGTGCTAGCAGCGACCTGACAGTATTCTATCCCATGAACACTGAAGCTTTCTTT.

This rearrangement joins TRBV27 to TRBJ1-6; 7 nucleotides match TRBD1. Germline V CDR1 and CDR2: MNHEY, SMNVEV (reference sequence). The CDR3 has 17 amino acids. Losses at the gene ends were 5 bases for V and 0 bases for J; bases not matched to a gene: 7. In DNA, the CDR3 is TGTGCCAGCAGTCAAGGACAGGCAAACTCCTATAATTCACCCCTCCACTTT. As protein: CASSQGQANSYNSPLHF.

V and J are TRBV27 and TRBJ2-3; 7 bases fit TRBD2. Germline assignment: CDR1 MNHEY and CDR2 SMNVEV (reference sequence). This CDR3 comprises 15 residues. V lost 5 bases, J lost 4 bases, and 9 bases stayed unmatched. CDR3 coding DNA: TGTGCCAGCAGTATGCGGGGAGGGCGGGCAGATACGCAGTATTTT. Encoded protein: CASSMRGGRADTQYF.

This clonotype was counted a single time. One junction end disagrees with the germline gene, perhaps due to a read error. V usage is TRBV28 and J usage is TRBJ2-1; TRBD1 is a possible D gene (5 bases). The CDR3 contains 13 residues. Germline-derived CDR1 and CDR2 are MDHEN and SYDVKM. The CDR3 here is CANSHGAGNEQFF. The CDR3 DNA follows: TGTGCCAACAGTCACGGCGCAGGGAATGAGCAGTTCTTC.

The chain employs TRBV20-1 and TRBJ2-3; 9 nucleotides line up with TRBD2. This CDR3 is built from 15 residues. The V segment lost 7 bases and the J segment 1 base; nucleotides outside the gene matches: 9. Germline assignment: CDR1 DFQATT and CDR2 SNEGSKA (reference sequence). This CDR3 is CSGFGQRGGTDTQYF. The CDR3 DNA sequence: TGCAGTGGATTTGGGCAGCGGGGGGGCACAGATACGCAGTATTTT.

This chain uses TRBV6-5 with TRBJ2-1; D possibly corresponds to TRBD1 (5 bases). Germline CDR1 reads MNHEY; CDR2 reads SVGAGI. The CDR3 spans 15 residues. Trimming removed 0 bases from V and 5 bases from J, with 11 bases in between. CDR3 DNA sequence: TGTGCCAGCAGTTACTCAGCAGGGATCAACAATGAGCAGTTCTTC. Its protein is CASSYSAGINNEQFF.

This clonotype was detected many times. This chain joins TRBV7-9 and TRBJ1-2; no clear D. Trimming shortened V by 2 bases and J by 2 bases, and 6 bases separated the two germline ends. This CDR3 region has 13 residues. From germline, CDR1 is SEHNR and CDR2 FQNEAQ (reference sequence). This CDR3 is CASSLPANYGYTF. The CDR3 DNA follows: TGTGCCAGCAGCTTACCGGCGAACTATGGCTACACCTTC.

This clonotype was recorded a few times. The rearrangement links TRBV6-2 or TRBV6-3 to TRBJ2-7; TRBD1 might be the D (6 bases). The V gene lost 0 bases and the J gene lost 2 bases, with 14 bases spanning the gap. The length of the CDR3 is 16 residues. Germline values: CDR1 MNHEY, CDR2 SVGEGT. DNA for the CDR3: TGTGCCAGCAGTTACTCCTCGGAGAGGGGGACCTACGAGCAGTACGTC. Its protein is CASSYSSERGTYEQYV.

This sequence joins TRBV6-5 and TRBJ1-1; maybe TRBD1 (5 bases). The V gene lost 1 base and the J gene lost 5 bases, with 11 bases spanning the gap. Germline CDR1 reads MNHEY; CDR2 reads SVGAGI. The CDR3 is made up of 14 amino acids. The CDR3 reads CASSYLRGRTEAFF. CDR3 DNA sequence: TGTGCCAGCAGTTACTTACGGGGCCGGACTGAAGCTTTCTTT.

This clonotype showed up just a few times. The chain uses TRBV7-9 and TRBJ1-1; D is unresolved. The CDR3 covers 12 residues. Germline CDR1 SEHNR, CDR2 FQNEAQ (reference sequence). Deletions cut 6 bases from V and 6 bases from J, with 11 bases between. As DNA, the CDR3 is TGTGCCAGCAGTCGCGGGGTGGCTGAAGCTTTCTTT. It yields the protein CASSRGVAEAFF.

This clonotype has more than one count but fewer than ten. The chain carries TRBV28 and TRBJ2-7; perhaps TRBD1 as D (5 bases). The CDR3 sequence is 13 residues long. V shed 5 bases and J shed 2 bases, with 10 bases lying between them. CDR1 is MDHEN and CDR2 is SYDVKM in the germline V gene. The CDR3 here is CASSRPGTYEQYV. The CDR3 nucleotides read TGTGCCAGCAGTCGCCCAGGGACCTACGAGCAGTACGTC.

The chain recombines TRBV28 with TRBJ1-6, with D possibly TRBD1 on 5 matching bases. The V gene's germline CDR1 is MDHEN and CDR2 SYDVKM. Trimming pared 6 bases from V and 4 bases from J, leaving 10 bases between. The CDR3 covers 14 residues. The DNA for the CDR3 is TGTGCCAGCAGACTGACAGAGTATAATTCACCCCTCCACTTT. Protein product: CASRLTEYNSPLHF.

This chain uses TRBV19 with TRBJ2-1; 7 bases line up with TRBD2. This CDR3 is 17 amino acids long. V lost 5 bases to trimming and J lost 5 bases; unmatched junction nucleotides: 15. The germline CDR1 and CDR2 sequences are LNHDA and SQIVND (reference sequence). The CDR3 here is CASSWLAPRGSDNEQFF. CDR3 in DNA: TGTGCCAGTAGTTGGCTAGCGCCGCGGGGGTCTGACAATGAGCAGTTCTTC.